The present T cell receptor beta chain was sequenced within a study of OX40 agonist ivuxolimab in advanced cancers. Study-wide results and caveats: The study found that CD8+ T cells averaged more expanded clones than CD4+.

The CDR3 spans 13 residues. V lost 4 bases, J lost 14 bases, and 21 bases lay in between. Sequencing used immunoSEQ multiplex PCR; TCRdb keeps in-frame clones, though not all of them. This sample yields some 16,000 clones, of which approximately 77% are seen a single time; around 12% belongs to the top ten. With respect to this clone: The antigen remains unidentified.

Source: CD4+ or CD8+ T cells sorted from blood, taken in a trial of the OX40 agonist ivuxolimab. The chain recombines TRBV5-7 with TRBJ1-2; weak D call: TRBD1 (5 bases). TRBV5-7 is filed as an ORF, its function uncertain. The sequence derives from an adult with an advanced solid tumor such as melanoma, head and neck, liver or kidney cancer. The CDR3 region is CASSRNMGPPGTF. In DNA form, the CDR3 reads TGTGCCAGCAGCCGGAACATGGGACCGCCGGGTACCTTC.